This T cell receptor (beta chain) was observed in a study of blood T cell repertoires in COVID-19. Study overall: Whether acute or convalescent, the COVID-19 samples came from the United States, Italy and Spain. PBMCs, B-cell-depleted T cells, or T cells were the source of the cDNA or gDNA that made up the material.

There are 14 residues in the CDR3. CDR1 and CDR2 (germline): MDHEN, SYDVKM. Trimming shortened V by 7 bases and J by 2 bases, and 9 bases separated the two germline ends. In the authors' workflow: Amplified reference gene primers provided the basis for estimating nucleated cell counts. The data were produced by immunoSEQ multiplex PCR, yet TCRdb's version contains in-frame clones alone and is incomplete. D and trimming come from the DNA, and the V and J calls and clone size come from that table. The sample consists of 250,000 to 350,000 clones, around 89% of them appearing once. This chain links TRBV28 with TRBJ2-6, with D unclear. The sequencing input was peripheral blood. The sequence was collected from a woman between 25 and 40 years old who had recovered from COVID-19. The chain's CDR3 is CASNGQAGANVLTF. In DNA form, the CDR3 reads TGTGCCAGCAATGGTCAGGCTGGGGCCAACGTCCTGACTTTC.